The clone carrying this TCR beta chain was seen a single time. Per the authors' pipeline: Reference gene primer amplification in the assay estimated nucleated cell counts. Here immunoSEQ multiplex PCR was the method, and the copy in TCRdb shows in-frame clones only, minus some. V, J and clone size were drawn from that table, and D and trimming were deduced from the DNA. This table has 60,000 or so clones, approximately 85% appearing once. This record belongs to a study of blood T cell repertoires in COVID-19. About the study: Specimens from acute and convalescent COVID-19 originated in the United States, Italy and Spain. T cells, B-cell-depleted T cells, or PBMCs supplied cDNA or gDNA.

The CDR3 loop spans 13 amino acids. Germline CDR1 reads SGHKS; CDR2 reads YYEKEE (reference sequence). V was cut by 0 bases and J by 6 bases, with 10 bases left in between. The clonotype comes from a human donor in a cohort sampled during active COVID-19. The specimen was peripheral blood. The chain employs TRBV5-5 and TRBJ2-7; no reliable D call. The CDR3 sequence: CASSLVLPREQYF. The DNA of the CDR3 is TGTGCCAGCAGCTTGGTCCTTCCCCGCGAGCAGTACTTC. Full variable domain (outside the CDR3, taken from reference TRBV5-5 and TRBJ2-7): DAGVTQSPTHLIKTRGQQVTLRCSPISGHKSVSWYQQVLGQGPQFIFQYYEKEERGRGNFPDRFSARQFPNYSSELNVNALLLGDSALYLCASSLVLPREQYFGPGTRLTVT.